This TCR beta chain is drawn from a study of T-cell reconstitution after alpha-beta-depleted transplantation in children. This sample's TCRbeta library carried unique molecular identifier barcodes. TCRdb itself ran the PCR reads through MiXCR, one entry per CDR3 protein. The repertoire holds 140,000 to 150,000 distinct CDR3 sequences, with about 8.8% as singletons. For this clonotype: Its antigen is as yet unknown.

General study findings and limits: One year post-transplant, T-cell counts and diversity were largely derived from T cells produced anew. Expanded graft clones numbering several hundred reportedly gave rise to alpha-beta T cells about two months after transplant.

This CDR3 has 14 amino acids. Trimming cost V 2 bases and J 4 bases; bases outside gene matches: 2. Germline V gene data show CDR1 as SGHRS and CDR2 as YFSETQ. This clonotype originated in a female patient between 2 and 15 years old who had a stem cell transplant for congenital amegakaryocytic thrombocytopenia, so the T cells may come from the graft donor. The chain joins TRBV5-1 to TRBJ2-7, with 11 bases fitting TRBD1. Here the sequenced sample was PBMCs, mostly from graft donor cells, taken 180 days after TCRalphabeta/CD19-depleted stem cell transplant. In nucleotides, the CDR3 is TGCGCCAGCAGCTTCGGGACAGGGGGGTACGAGCAGTACTTC. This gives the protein CASSFGTGGYEQYF.